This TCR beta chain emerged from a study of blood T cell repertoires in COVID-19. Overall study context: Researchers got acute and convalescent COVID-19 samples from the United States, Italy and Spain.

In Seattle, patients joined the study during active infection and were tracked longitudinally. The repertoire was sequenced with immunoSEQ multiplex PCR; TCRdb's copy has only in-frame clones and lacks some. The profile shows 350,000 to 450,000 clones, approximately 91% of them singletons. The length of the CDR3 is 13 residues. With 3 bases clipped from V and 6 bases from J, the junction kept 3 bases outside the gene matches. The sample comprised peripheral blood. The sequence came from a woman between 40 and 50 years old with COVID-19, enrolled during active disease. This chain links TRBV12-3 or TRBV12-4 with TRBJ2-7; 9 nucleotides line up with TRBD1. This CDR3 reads CASSFGTGLEQYF. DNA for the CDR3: TGTGCCAGCAGTTTCGGGACAGGGCTCGAGCAGTACTTC.